This T cell receptor (beta chain) comes out of a study of control samples from healthy donors and cancer patients. The method was immunoSEQ multiplex PCR; TCRdb's version includes in-frame clones alone and lacks a portion of them. The table lists 170,000 or so clones, 85% to 95% of them singletons. Germline V gives CDR1 MNHEY, CDR2 SVGAGI. V gave up 6 bases and J gave up 0 bases, with 12 bases separating them. There are 15 residues in the CDR3. The rearrangement links TRBV6-5 to TRBJ1-3; D is undetermined. The specimen sequenced was blood. The sequence was collected from a man between 18 and 35 years old in good health. Written as DNA, the CDR3 is TGTGCCAGCAGCCGCGGGCAGTACTCTGGAAACACCATATATTTT. Its protein is CASSRGQYSGNTIYF.